In this sample, the clone carrying this T cell receptor (beta chain) turned up once. The sample is drawn from a study of blood T cell repertoires in COVID-19. At the level of the study: Samples representing acute and convalescent COVID-19 were sourced from the United States, Italy and Spain. T cells, B-cell-depleted T cells, or PBMCs supplied cDNA or gDNA.

Seattle enrolled patients during active infection and tracked them longitudinally. With 8 bases clipped from V and 11 bases from J, the junction kept 15 bases outside the gene matches. Per the germline V gene, CDR1 is MDHEN and CDR2 is SYDVKM. This CDR3 is 14 amino acids long. Authors' processing steps: Estimation of nucleated cell counts relied on the amplification of reference gene primers. Sequenced by immunoSEQ multiplex PCR; TCRdb stores in-frame clones only, minus some. That table gives V, J and clone size, and the DNA gave D and trimming. The sample has approximately 180,000 clones, approximately 81% seen once.

Sample: peripheral blood. The sequence was obtained from a person aged 65 to 85 with COVID-19, enrolled during active disease. The genes are TRBV28 and TRBJ2-3; 8 bases fit TRBD1. DNA of the CDR3: TGTGCCAGCTCTCTCGGGCACGGGACAGGAGAGCAGTATTTT. It specifies CASSLGHGTGEQYF.